This T cell receptor beta chain is from a study of T cell responses to AZD1222 COVID-19 vaccine. Profiled with immunoSEQ multiplex PCR; TCRdb holds only in-frame clones, not every one. Of roughly 130,000 clones listed, approximately 88% are singletons. To note about this clone: No antigen is known for it.

Study-level points and caveats: After the peak T cell response, and only then, were repertoires sampled. At study baseline, merely six AZD1222 recipients were seropositive. Dominant CD4 TCR responses targeted spike regions 160-218 and 743-854. Within unmutated variant regions lay the reported targets of nearly half of spike-specific TCRs.

The ends were cut back, 3 bases at V and 6 bases at J, with 14 bases in the middle. The germline gives CDR1 MDHEN, CDR2 SYDVKM. The CDR3 length is 15 residues. V and J are TRBV28 and TRBJ1-4, with D possibly TRBD1 on 5 matching bases. The input for sequencing was peripheral blood, taken on day 0 of AZD1222 vaccination. The sequence derives from an adult in good health. The CDR3 reads CASSLWTPGDEKLFF. CDR3 DNA: TGTGCCAGCAGTTTGTGGACACCGGGGGATGAAAAACTGTTTTTT.